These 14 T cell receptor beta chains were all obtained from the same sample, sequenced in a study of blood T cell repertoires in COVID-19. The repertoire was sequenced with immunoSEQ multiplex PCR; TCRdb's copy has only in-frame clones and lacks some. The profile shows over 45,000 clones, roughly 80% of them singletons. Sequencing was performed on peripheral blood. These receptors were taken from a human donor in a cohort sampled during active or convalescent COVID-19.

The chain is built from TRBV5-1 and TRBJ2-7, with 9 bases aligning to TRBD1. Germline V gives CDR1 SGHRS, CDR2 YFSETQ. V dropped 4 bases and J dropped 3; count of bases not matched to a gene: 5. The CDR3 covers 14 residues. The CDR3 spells CASSPGQGLYEQYF. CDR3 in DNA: TGCGCCAGCAGCCCGGGACAGGGACTCTACGAGCAGTACTTC. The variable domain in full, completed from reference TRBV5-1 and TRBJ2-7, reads KAGVTQTPRYLIKTRGQQVTLSCSPISGHRSVSWYQQTPGQGLQFLFEYFSETQRNKGNFPGRFSGRQFSNSRSEMNVSTLELGDSALYLCASSPGQGLYEQYFGPGTRLTVT.

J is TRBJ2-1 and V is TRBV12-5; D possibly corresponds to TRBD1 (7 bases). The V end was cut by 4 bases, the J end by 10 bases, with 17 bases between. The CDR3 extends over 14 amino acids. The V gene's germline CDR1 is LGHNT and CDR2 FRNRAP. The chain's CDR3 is CASGSQGGSEEQFF. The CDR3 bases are TGTGCTAGTGGTTCGCAGGGGGGCTCGGAGGAGCAGTTCTTC. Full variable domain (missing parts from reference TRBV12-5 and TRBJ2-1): DARVTQTPRHKVTEMGQEVTMRCQPILGHNTVFWYRQTMMQGLELLAYFRNRAPLDDSGMPKDRFSAEMPDATLATLKIQPSEPRDSAVYFCASGSQGGSEEQFFGPGTRLTVL.

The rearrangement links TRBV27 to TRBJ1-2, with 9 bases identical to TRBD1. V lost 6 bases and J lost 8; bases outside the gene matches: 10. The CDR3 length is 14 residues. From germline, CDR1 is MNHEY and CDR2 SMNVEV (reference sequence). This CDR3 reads CASRKQGAYGGYTF. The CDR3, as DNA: TGTGCCAGCAGGAAACAGGGGGCGTATGGGGGCTACACCTTC.

For the CDR3, the DNA is TGTGCCACCAGTGATCGGGGTCCCTACGAGCAGTACTTC. Translation gives CATSDRGPYEQYF. This chain connects TRBV24-1 to TRBJ2-7, with TRBD2 as a possible D gene (5 bases). Per germline, CDR1 KGHDR and CDR2 SFDVKD. CDR3 length: 13 amino acids. V lost 3 bases and J 2 bases, leaving 7 bases between the germline ends.

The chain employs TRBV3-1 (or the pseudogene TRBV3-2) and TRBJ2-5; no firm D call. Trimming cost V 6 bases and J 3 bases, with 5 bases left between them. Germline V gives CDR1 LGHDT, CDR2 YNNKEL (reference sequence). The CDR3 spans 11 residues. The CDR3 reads CASRLEETQYF. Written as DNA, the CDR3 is TGTGCCAGCAGACTTGAAGAGACCCAGTACTTC.

Here the CDR3 reads CASSKDRLGNQPQHF. The DNA for the CDR3 is TGTGCCAGCAGTAAGGACAGGTTGGGCAATCAGCCCCAGCATTTT. The V gene is TRBV6-2 or TRBV6-3, the J gene TRBJ1-5; the match to TRBD1 covers 7 bases. The length of the CDR3 is 15 residues. CDR1 and CDR2 from the germline V gene are MNHEY and SVGEGT. J was trimmed by 2 bases and V by 5 bases; bases with no gene match: 6.

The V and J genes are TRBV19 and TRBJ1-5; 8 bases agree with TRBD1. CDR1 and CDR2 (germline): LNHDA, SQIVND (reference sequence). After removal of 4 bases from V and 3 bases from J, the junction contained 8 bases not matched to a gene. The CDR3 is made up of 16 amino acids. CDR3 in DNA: TGTGCCAGTAGTAGCCAGACAGGGGCTCTCAATCAGCCCCAGCATTTT. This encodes CASSSQTGALNQPQHF.

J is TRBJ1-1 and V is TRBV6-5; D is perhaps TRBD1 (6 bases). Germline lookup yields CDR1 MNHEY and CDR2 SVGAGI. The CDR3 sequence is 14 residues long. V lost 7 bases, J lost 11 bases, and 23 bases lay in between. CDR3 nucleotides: TGTGCCAGCATCGCACCGGGACAAACTAACGGGGCTTTCTTT. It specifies CASIAPGQTNGAFF.

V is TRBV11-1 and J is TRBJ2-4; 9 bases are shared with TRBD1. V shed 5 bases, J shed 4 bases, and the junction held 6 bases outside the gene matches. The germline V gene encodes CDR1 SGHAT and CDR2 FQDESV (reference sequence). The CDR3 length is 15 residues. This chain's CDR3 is CASSRPGTGKNIQYF. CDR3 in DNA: TGTGCCAGCAGCCGTCCCGGGACAGGGAAAAACATTCAGTACTTC.

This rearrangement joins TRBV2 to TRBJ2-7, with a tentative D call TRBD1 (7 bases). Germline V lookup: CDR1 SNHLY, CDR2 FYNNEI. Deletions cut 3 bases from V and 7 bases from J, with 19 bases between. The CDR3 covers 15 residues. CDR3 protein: CASSDRGTVPGEQYF. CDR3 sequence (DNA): TGTGCCAGCAGTGACCGGGGGACAGTACCGGGGGAGCAGTACTTC.

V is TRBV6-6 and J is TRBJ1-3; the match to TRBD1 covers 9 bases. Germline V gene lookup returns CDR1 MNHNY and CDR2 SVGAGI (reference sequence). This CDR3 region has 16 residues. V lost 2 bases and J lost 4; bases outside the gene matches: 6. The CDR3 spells CASSYGDRVAGNTIYF. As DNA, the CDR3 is TGTGCCAGCAGTTACGGGGACAGGGTAGCGGGAAACACCATATATTTT.

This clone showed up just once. The CDR3 region has the DNA TGTGCCAGCAGAGGACTAGCGGGGGCCTCGGCCCAGTACTTC. Translation gives CASRGLAGASAQYF. The J gene is TRBJ2-5, the V gene TRBV6-5, with 13 positions matching TRBD2. Germline V gene lookup returns CDR1 MNHEY and CDR2 SVGAGI. CDR3 length: 14 amino acids. V gave up 6 bases and J gave up 9 bases; unmatched junction bases: 7.

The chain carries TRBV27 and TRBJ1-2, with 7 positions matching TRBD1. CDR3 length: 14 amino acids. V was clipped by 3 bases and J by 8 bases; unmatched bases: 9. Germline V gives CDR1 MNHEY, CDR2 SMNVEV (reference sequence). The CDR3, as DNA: TGTGCCAGCAGTTTCAACAGGGGAGCAGAGGGCTACACCTTC. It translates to CASSFNRGAEGYTF.

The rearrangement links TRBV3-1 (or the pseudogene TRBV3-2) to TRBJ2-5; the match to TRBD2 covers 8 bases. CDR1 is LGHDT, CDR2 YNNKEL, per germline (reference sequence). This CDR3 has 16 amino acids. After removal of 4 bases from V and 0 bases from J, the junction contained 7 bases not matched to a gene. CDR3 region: CASSPALAAYQETQYF. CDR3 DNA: TGTGCCAGCAGCCCTGCACTAGCGGCGTACCAAGAGACCCAGTACTTC.